This is a list of T cell receptor beta chains from one sample in a study of T cell changes during pregnancy in multiple sclerosis. TCRdb's copy holds only in-frame clones and misses some; the assay was immunoSEQ multiplex PCR. The sample consists of about 100,000 clones, roughly 90% of them appearing once. Sequenced material: peripheral blood, taken after pregnancy. These receptor sequences come from a female donor with multiple sclerosis, enrolled in a pregnancy study. The CDR3 runs from the conserved cysteine through the conserved F or W. Part of the rows lack a size; the others show once, few, many or a class for expanded clones.

len	v_gene	abundance	j_gene	CDR3aa
12	TRBV5-6	NA	TRBJ1-6	CASSPGASPLHF
14	TRBV6-1	NA	TRBJ2-7	CASSEPPNTGEQYF
15	TRBV6-5	NA	TRBJ2-1	CASRTSGGSYNEQFF
13	TRBV6-6	NA	TRBJ2-7	CASSYIRRDEQYF
14	TRBV13	NA	TRBJ2-5	CASSPPRGRETQYF
16	TRBV6-4	NA	TRBJ2-2	CASSAIAGGDTGELFF
13	TRBV5-1	NA	TRBJ2-7	CASSPGQGWEQYF
15	TRBV18	NA	TRBJ1-1	CASSPPSRRDTEAFF
16	TRBV4-2	NA	TRBJ2-7	CASSQDPRGGNYEQYF
13	TRBV15	NA	TRBJ1-2	CATSRQGSYGYTF
16	TRBV5-1	NA	TRBJ2-5	CASTTRGARIRETQYF
15	TRBV13	NA	TRBJ1-1	CASSYRTEMNTEAFF
15	TRBV5-1	NA	TRBJ2-3	CASSSQGFPTDTQYF
14	TRBV27	once	TRBJ2-1	CASSLLRQYNEQFF
15	TRBV19	NA	TRBJ2-2	CASTAWGGNTGELFF
21	TRBV5-1	once	TRBJ2-2	CASSPRTSGGFRTKGTGELFF
16	TRBV25-1	NA	TRBJ2-7	CASSGTGTKNSYEQYF
11	TRBV2	NA	TRBJ2-1	CASSLSGEQFF